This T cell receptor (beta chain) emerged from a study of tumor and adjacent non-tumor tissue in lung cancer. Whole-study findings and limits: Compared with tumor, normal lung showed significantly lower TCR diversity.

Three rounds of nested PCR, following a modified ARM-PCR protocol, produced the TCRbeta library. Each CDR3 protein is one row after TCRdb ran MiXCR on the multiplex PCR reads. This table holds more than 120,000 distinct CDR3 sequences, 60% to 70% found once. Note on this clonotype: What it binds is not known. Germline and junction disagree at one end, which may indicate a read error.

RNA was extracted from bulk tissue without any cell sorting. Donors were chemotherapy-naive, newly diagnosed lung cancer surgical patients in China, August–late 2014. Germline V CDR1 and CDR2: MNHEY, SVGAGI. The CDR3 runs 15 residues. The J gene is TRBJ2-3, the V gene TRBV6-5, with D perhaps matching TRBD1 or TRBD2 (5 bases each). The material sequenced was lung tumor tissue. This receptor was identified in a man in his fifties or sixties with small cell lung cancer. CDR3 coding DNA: TGTGCCGGCAGTTGCCGGGACCGTAGCACAGATACGCAGTATTTT. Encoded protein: CAGSCRDRSTDTQYF.